A single sample is the source of the 15 T cell receptor beta chains below, sequenced in a study of regulatory T cells in long-lasting Graves disease. Time point in this sample: newly diagnosed GD, antithyroid drugs for less than 3 months. Researchers made the TCR library from RNA that was extracted from PBMCs. According to the study, TCR beta libraries were built with iRepertoire HTBI primers and CDR3-region Arm-PCR. TCRdb processed the multiplex PCR reads anew with MiXCR; each CDR3 protein has one entry. The profile covers approximately 210,000 distinct CDR3 sequences, with 15% to 20% appearing a single time and roughly 23% taken by the ten largest. The sample was peripheral blood mononuclear cells (PBMCs), taken at new diagnosis, from a patient treated with antithyroid drugs. Receptor source: a female donor with Graves disease.

The CDR3 sequence: CASSSDRGYSPLHF. CDR3 coding DNA: TGTGCCAGCAGTTCGGACAGGGGATATTCACCCCTCCACTTT. The genes are TRBV28 and TRBJ1-6; 9 nucleotides match TRBD1. The ends lost 4 bases at V and 8 bases at J; junction bases unmatched: 3. The CDR3 spans 14 residues. Per germline, CDR1 MDHEN and CDR2 SYDVKM.

V and J are TRBV12-3 or TRBV12-4 and TRBJ2-7; D gene ambiguous. This CDR3 contains 16 residues. Trimming shortened V by 0 bases and J by 0 bases, and 12 bases separated the two germline ends. The CDR3 reads CASSLAFGQSSYEQYF. The CDR3, as DNA: TGTGCCAGCAGTTTAGCCTTCGGGCAGAGCTCCTACGAGCAGTACTTC.

Ten or more counts support this clonotype. The V call is TRBV11-3, the J call TRBJ2-1, with no clear D. The CDR3 is 16 residues long. The ends were cut back, 2 bases at V and 5 bases at J, with 16 bases in the middle. Germline loops: CDR1 SGHNT, CDR2 YENEEA. CDR3 sequence (DNA): TGTGCCAGCAGCTTAAGGCCCCCCTCTCTACACAATGAGCAGTTCTTC. It codes for CASSLRPPSLHNEQFF.

This clonotype was detected many times. The rearrangement joins TRBV18 to TRBJ2-7; 8 bases map to TRBD1. The CDR3 contains 14 residues. J lost 5 bases, V lost 3 bases, and 6 bases had no gene match. Germline V lookup: CDR1 KGHSH, CDR2 LQKENI. DNA of the CDR3: TGTGCCAGCTCACCTATACCGGGACAGGACGAGCAGTACTTC. It yields the protein CASSPIPGQDEQYF.

This clonotype showed up many times. The chain couples TRBV12-3 or TRBV12-4 to TRBJ1-3, with a tentative D call TRBD1 (6 bases). V was cut by 5 bases and J by 0 bases, with 11 bases left in between. There are 15 residues in the CDR3. CDR3 DNA: TGTGCCAGCAGTGCCCGACAGGACTCTGGAAACACCATATATTTT. The encoded protein is CASSARQDSGNTIYF.

The table lists this clonotype with many counts. V is TRBV6-2 or TRBV6-3 and J is TRBJ2-2; weak D call: TRBD1 (5 bases). The CDR3 contains 14 residues. V dropped 8 bases and J dropped 3 bases, with 13 bases sitting between them. In germline, CDR1 is MNHEY, CDR2 SVGEGT. This CDR3 is CASHQGSYTGELFF. The CDR3 DNA sequence: TGTGCCAGCCATCAGGGTTCGTACACCGGGGAGCTGTTTTTT.

This clonotype was seen repeatedly, ten times or more. The chain uses TRBV7-3 and TRBJ2-3; a weak D match, TRBD1 (5 bases). The germline V gene has CDR1 SGHTA and CDR2 FQGTGA. The length of the CDR3 is 16 residues. V lost 4 bases and J lost 2, with 16 bases in between. The CDR3 DNA reads TGTGCCAGCAGCTCGGGCAAGACAGCGTTCACAGATACGCAGTATTTT. This gives the protein CASSSGKTAFTDTQYF.

This clonotype appeared many times. This chain joins TRBV24-1 and TRBJ1-2; D uncertain. V lost 0 bases and J 1 base, leaving 5 bases between the germline ends. Per the germline V gene, CDR1 is KGHDR and CDR2 is SFDVKD. The CDR3 length is 14 residues. CDR3 region: CATSDLTHNYGYTF. The DNA of the CDR3 is TGTGCCACCAGTGATTTGACCCATAACTATGGCTACACCTTC.

This clonotype was counted many times. The chain employs TRBV20-1 and TRBJ2-7; tentative D call: TRBD1 (6 bases). The CDR3 contains 17 residues. In germline, CDR1 is DFQATT, CDR2 SNEGSKA (reference sequence). The V end lost 2 bases, the J end lost 9 bases, and 29 bases lay between the germline ends. CDR3 residues: CSARPTRPIQGHRAQYF. The CDR3 DNA follows: TGCAGTGCTAGACCCACTAGGCCAATACAGGGTCACCGCGCGCAGTACTTC.

The sample holds many counts of this clonotype. This chain links TRBV9 with TRBJ1-6; TRBD1 aligns across 9 bases. Per the germline V gene, CDR1 is SGDLS and CDR2 is YYNGEE. This CDR3 has 16 amino acids. V lost 4 bases to trimming and J lost 10 bases; unmatched junction nucleotides: 12. CDR3: CASSPLTGTGSSPLHF. The CDR3 DNA reads TGTGCCAGCAGCCCTCTGACCGGGACAGGGAGCTCACCCCTCCACTTT.

The rearrangement joins TRBV27 to TRBJ2-5, with TRBD1 identical over 9 bases. Losses at the gene ends were 7 bases for V and 4 bases for J; bases not matched to a gene: 4. The germline V gene has CDR1 MNHEY and CDR2 SMNVEV (reference sequence). This CDR3 has 13 amino acids. The DNA for the CDR3 is TGTGCCAGCACGGACAGGGGAGGAGAGACCCAGTACTTC. It yields the protein CASTDRGGETQYF.

This clonotype was picked up many times. This rearrangement joins TRBV3-1 to TRBJ2-7, with D possibly matching TRBD2 (5 bases). The CDR3 is 11 residues long. V lost 4 bases and J 7 bases, leaving 8 bases between the germline ends. The germline V gene encodes CDR1 LGHDT and CDR2 YNNKEL (reference sequence). The CDR3 DNA follows: TGTGCCAGCAGCCGGAGCGGAGAGCAGTACTTC. As protein: CASSRSGEQYF.

The rearrangement joins TRBV19 to TRBJ2-6; D is ambiguous. The CDR3 is 16 residues long. Germline loops: CDR1 LNHDA, CDR2 SQIVND (reference sequence). The germline V and J ends were trimmed by 3 bases and 2 bases, with 11 bases remaining between them. The CDR3: CASSMLSIAGANVLTF. CDR3 coding DNA: TGTGCCAGTAGTATGCTCAGTATAGCTGGGGCCAACGTCCTGACTTTC.

In its sample, this clonotype was seen once. The V call is TRBV7-8, the J call TRBJ2-3; D possibly corresponds to TRBD2 (6 bases). The CDR3 is 13 residues long. The germline gives CDR1 SGHVS, CDR2 FQNEAQ. The V end was cut by 4 bases, the J end by 2 bases, with 7 bases between. The CDR3 DNA sequence: TGTGCCAGCAGCTCGCGGGACACAGATACGCAGTATTTT. This translates into CASSSRDTDTQYF.

The rearrangement joins TRBV4-3 to TRBJ2-3, with 14 bases identical to TRBD2. Germline values: CDR1 LGHNA, CDR2 YSLEER. Losses at the gene ends were 4 bases for V and 3 bases for J; bases not matched to a gene: 9. The CDR3 consists of 18 residues. The CDR3 DNA reads TGCGCCAGCAGCCCCGGGACTAGCGGGGGACGCCGAACAGATACGCAGTATTTT. Translation: CASSPGTSGGRRTDTQYF.